This is a list of T cell receptor beta chains from one sample in a study of identical twins. TCRdb recomputed calls from the 5' RACE reads with MiXCR, one row per CDR3 protein. Among some 900,000 distinct CDR3 sequences listed, over 9% were seen once. This same sample was also taken into another study, of yellow fever vaccine responses in identical twins.

The sequencing sample was made of PBMCs. These receptors were collected from a woman under 30 in good health. The CDR3 runs from the conserved cysteine through the conserved F or W. A D gene is named only where the DNA matches it firmly. Some rows have no size entry. The others give once, few or many, or a class for an expanded clone.

D	size	V	J	CDR3	DNA
-	few	TRBV25-1	TRBJ1-2	CASSELEMRGYTF	TGTGCCAGCAGTGAGTTGGAGATGCGGGGCTACACCTTC
TRBD2	-	TRBV12-3/TRBV12-4	TRBJ2-2	CASTAWRGGTGELFF	TGTGCCAGCACCGCGTGGCGGGGGGGTACCGGGGAGCTGTTTTTT
TRBD2	-	TRBV10-3	TRBJ2-7	CAISEGLGYEQYF	TGTGCCATCAGTGAGGGACTAGGCTACGAGCAGTACTTC
TRBD2	few	TRBV12-3/TRBV12-4	TRBJ2-7	CASSFGWASGSYEQYF	TGTGCCAGCAGTTTCGGGTGGGCTAGCGGGAGTTACGAGCAGTACTTC
-	-	TRBV2	TRBJ1-1	CASKTGEEAFF	TGTGCCAGCAAAACAGGCGAGGAAGCTTTCTTT
-	-	TRBV7-9	TRBJ2-2	CASSETITEITTGELFF	TGTGCCAGCAGCGAGACAATAACAGAAATTACGACCGGGGAGCTGTTTTTT
-	-	TRBV10-3	TRBJ2-3	CAISVLGTTDTQYF	TGTGCCATCAGTGTATTAGGAACCACAGATACGCAGTATTTT
-	-	TRBV28	TRBJ1-5	CASSFSSRGNNQPQHF	TGTGCCAGCAGTTTTTCATCCAGGGGCAACAATCAGCCCCAGCATTTT
-	-	TRBV12-3/TRBV12-4	TRBJ2-1	CATSFRTEGLEQFF	TGTGCCACCAGTTTTAGGACCGAGGGGCTTGAGCAGTTCTTC
TRBD2	-	TRBV5-1	TRBJ2-1	CASSPSGTRVNEQFF	TGCGCCAGCAGCCCGTCCGGGACTAGGGTAAACGAGCAGTTCTTC
TRBD1	few	TRBV6-2/TRBV6-3	TRBJ1-1	CASSYSGTVFEAFF	TGTGCCAGCAGTTACTCAGGGACAGTATTTGAAGCTTTCTTT
TRBD1	-	TRBV29-1	TRBJ2-3	CSTSGTGSFDTQYF	TGCAGCACCTCCGGGACAGGGAGTTTCGATACGCAGTATTTT
-	few	TRBV4-1	TRBJ1-3	CASSQDGGKSSGNTIYF	TGCGCCAGCAGCCAAGACGGGGGCAAAAGCTCTGGAAACACCATATATTTT
-	-	TRBV10-3	TRBJ1-1	CAISETRTDVGTEAFF	TGTGCCATCAGTGAGACCCGGACAGATGTAGGGACTGAAGCTTTCTTT
-	few	TRBV7-9	TRBJ1-1	CASSLGGSAFF	TGTGCCAGCAGCTTAGGGGGGAGTGCTTTCTTT
-	many	TRBV6-5	TRBJ2-5	CASSNGADRETQYF	TGTGCCAGCAGTAACGGGGCAGACAGGGAGACCCAGTACTTC
-	-	TRBV10-1	TRBJ1-1	CASREDRGDTEAFF	TGCGCCAGCAGAGAAGACAGAGGGGACACTGAAGCTTTCTTT